This record covers a single TCR beta chain. The data derive from a study of graft-versus-host responses after intestinal transplantation. Investigators treated the graft tissue so that it released intraepithelial and lamina propria lymphocytes. Germline trimming cut 0 bases from V and 10 bases from J; bases unmatched to any gene: 6. The CDR3 spans 15 residues. Germline lookup yields CDR1 MGHRA and CDR2 YSYEKL. The repertoire was sequenced with immunoSEQ multiplex PCR; TCRdb's copy has only in-frame clones and lacks some. This sample has tens of thousands of clones; 89% occur once, and the top ten carry about 1.6%.

This TCR came from a human patient who received an intestinal transplant, so some T cells may come from the graft donor. The sequences come from ileum tissue, collected 350 to 400 days after transplant. V is TRBV4-1 and J is TRBJ1-4, with TRBD1 matching 9 bases. CDR3 sequence (DNA): TGCGCCAGCAGCCAAGATGGGACAGGGTGGGGAAAACTGTTTTTT. This encodes CASSQDGTGWGKLFF.